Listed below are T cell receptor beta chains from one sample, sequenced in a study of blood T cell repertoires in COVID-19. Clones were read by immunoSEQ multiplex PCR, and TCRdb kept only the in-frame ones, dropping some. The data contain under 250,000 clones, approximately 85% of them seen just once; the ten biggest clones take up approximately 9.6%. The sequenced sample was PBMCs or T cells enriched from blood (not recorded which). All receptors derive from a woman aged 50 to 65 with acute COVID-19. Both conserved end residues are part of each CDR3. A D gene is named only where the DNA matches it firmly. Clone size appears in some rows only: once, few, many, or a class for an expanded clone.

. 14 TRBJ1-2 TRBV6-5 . CASSYSTRENGYTF TGTGCCAGCAGTTACTCGACGAGGGAGAATGGCTACACCTTC
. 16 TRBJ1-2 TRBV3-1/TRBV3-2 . CASSQNSRPLLYGYTF TGTGCCAGCAGCCAAAACTCCAGGCCTCTCCTCTATGGCTACACCTTC
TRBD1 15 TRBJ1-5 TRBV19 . CASSMGQGTWQPQHF TGTGCCAGTAGTATGGGACAGGGGACGTGGCAGCCCCAGCATTTT
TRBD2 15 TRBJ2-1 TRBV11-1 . CASSTTSGGANEQFF TGTGCCAGCAGCACGACTAGCGGGGGGGCAAATGAGCAGTTCTTC
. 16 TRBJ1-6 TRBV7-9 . CASSLENYRVNSPLHF TGTGCCAGCAGCCTAGAGAATTACAGGGTTAATTCACCCCTCCACTTT
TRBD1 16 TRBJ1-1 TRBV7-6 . CASSMFETGRNTEAFF TGTGCCAGCAGCATGTTCGAGACAGGGCGGAACACTGAAGCTTTCTTT
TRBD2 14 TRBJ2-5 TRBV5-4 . CASSFSGGQETQYF TGTGCCAGCAGCTTTAGCGGGGGCCAAGAGACCCAGTACTTC
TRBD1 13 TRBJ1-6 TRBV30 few CAYLGQDNSPLHF TGTGCCTACCTGGGACAGGATAATTCACCCCTCCACTTT
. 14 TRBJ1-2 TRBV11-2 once CASSLLAGAGGYTF TGTGCCAGCAGCCTATTAGCGGGGGCCGGCGGCTACACCTTC
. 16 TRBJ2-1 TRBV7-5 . CARTIGTGIQRNEQFF TGTGCCAGAACCATAGGGACAGGAATACAAAGGAATGAGCAGTTCTTC
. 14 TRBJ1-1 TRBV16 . CASSQSGGETEAFF TGTGCCAGCAGCCAATCGGGGGGAGAAACTGAAGCTTTCTTT
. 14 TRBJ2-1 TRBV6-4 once CASSDGQGGRRQFF TGTGCCAGCAGTGACGGTCAGGGAGGAAGGAGGCAGTTCTTC
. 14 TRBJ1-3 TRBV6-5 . CASSARGFGNTIYF TGTGCCAGCAGCGCCCGGGGTTTCGGAAACACCATATATTTT
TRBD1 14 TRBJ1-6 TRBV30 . CAYGQGPYNSPLHF TGTGCCTACGGACAGGGACCCTATAATTCACCCCTCCACTTT
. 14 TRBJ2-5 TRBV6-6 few CASSYSKGLKTQYF TGTGCCAGCAGTTACTCGAAGGGGTTGAAGACCCAGTACTTC
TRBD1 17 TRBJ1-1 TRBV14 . CASSPTGTGVRNTEAFF TGTGCCAGCAGCCCTACCGGGACAGGGGTAAGGAACACTGAAGCTTTCTTT
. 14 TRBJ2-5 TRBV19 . CASSPQRLQETQYF TGTGCCAGTAGCCCGCAGAGGCTCCAAGAGACCCAGTACTTC
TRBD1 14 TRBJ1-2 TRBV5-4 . CASSTGDRAYGYTF TGTGCCAGCAGCACTGGGGACAGGGCGTATGGCTACACCTTC
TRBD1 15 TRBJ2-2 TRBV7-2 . CASSADRGRIGELFF TGTGCCAGCAGCGCCGACAGGGGGCGTATCGGGGAGCTGTTTTTT
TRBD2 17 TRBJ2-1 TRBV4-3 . CASSRTPHPAGFNEQFF TGCGCCAGCAGCCGGACCCCCCACCCAGCGGGGTTCAATGAGCAGTTCTTC
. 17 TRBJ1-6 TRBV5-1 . CASSFGIDSGANSPLHF TGCGCCAGCAGCTTTGGTATCGACAGTGGGGCTAATTCACCCCTCCACTTT
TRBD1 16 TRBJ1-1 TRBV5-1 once CASTPDGTGANTEAFF TGCGCCAGCACTCCGGACGGGACAGGGGCCAACACTGAAGCTTTCTTT
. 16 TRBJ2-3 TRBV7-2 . CASSLGLGGLTDTQYF TGTGCCAGCAGCTTAGGCCTTGGCGGACTCACAGATACGCAGTATTTT
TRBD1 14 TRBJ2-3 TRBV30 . CAWNEGQGTDTQYF TGTGCCTGGAACGAGGGACAGGGGACAGATACGCAGTATTTT
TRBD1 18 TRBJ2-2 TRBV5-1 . CASSLGDRGPLGTGELFF TGCGCCAGCAGCTTAGGGGACAGGGGGCCCTTGGGCACCGGGGAGCTGTTTTTT
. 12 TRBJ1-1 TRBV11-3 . CASSPGRTEAFF TGTGCCAGCAGCCCCGGGAGAACTGAAGCTTTCTTT